One and the same sample provided the 27 T cell receptor beta chains below, sequenced in a study of tumor and adjacent non-tumor tissue in lung cancer. This sample's RNA came from whole unsorted tissue. Distant lung tissue was collected more than 3 cm away from the tumor edge. Three rounds of nested PCR, following a modified ARM-PCR protocol, produced the TCRbeta library. TCRdb re-analysed the multiplex PCR reads in MiXCR, keeping a single row per CDR3 protein. The sample yields roughly 82,000 distinct CDR3 sequences, under 80% seen once. Sample: distant non-tumor lung tissue. The receptors come from a woman aged 45-65 years with non-small cell lung cancer.

This clonotype was observed once. V gene TRBV5-1 combines with J gene TRBJ2-3, with 10 bases that match TRBD2. Germline V CDR1 and CDR2: SGHRS, YFSETQ. The length of the CDR3 is 15 residues. The ends lost 0 bases at V and 5 bases at J; junction bases unmatched: 3. The CDR3 region has the DNA TGCGCCAGCAGCTTGGCTAGCGGGGGCGGAGATACGCAGTATTTT. Translation: CASSLASGGGDTQYF.

Note on this clonotype: Given the absence of the conserved phenylalanine or tryptophan at the CDR3 end, a read error is likely. This rearrangement joins TRBV29-1 to TRBJ2-5; perhaps D is TRBD1 or TRBD2 (5 bases each). The CDR3 is 13 residues long. V was cut by 7 bases and J by 5 bases, with 17 bases left in between. CDR1 is SQVTM and CDR2 is ANQGSEA in the germline V gene. CDR3 protein: CSDEGSKGETQYL. For the CDR3, the DNA is TGCAGCGACGAGGGGTCCAAGGGGGAGACCCAGTACTTA.

As regards this clonotype: The CDR3 ends on some other residue instead of the conserved phenylalanine or tryptophan, so this is likely a read error. The chain combines TRBV6-1 with TRBJ1-5; D gene unclear. Per germline, CDR1 MNHNS and CDR2 SASEGT. V was shortened by 10 bases and J by 6 bases, with 22 bases between the two germline ends. This CDR3 has 15 residues. CDR3 coding DNA: TGTGCCAACAGAACTGGACCGGGCCTTCCTCAGCCCCAGCATTCT. Protein: CANRTGPGLPQPQHS.

Concerning this clonotype: Germline and junction disagree at one end, which may indicate a read error. The genes are TRBV6-1 and TRBJ1-2; D remains unclear. Per germline, CDR1 MNHNS and CDR2 SASEGT. CDR3 length: 13 residues. CDR3 sequence (DNA): TGTGCCAGTACCCCTTCGACGGGCTATGGCTACAGCTTC. Amino acids: CASTPSTGYGYSF.

This clonotype was counted at least ten times. The chain combines TRBV5-8 with TRBJ2-7, with 7 positions matching TRBD2. Per germline, CDR1 SGHTS and CDR2 YDEGEE. The CDR3 runs to 14 residues. V trimming: 1 base; J trimming: 4 bases; junction bases outside the gene matches: 5. The CDR3 DNA sequence: TGTGCCAGCAGCTTGACGTCGCGGGGGTACGAGCAGTACTTC. It is translated as CASSLTSRGYEQYF.

This clonotype appeared a single time. One junction end does not reproduce the germline sequence, and a read error may be involved. The V call is TRBV6-1, the J call TRBJ2-2; TRBD2 is a possible D gene (5 bases). Germline assignment: CDR1 MNHNS and CDR2 SASEGT. The CDR3 length is 15 residues. DNA of the CDR3: TGTGCCAGCGGTGAGTTAGCGTGGAACACTGGGGAGCTGTTTTTT. Its protein product is CASGELAWNTGELFF.

Ten or more counts support this clonotype. The chain is built from TRBV30 and TRBJ1-5; no reliable D call. The CDR3 spans 12 residues. The V end was cut by 5 bases, the J end by 2 bases, with 7 bases between. Germline V gene lookup returns CDR1 GTSNPN and CDR2 SVGIG (reference sequence). In nucleotides, the CDR3 is TGTGCCTGGGACAAGGGCAATCAGCCCCAGCATTTT. It translates to CAWDKGNQPQHF.

The CDR3 nucleotides read TGTGCCAGCGGTCCGAGGTATAGGGGGAATCAGCCCCAGCATTTT. This translates into CASGPRYRGNQPQHF. The J gene is TRBJ1-5, the V gene TRBV28; a weak D match, TRBD1 (6 bases). The V gene lost 8 bases and the J gene lost 4 bases, with 18 bases spanning the gap. From germline, CDR1 is MDHEN and CDR2 SYDVKM. The CDR3 is 15 residues long.

This clonotype was seen a few times. The gene calls are TRBV2 and TRBJ2-3; TRBD2 matches 8 bases. The V segment lost 8 bases and the J segment 1 base; nucleotides outside the gene matches: 8. CDR1 is SNHLY and CDR2 is FYNNEI in the germline V gene. This CDR3 is built from 15 residues. This CDR3 is CASSRGRWGTDTQYF. The CDR3, as DNA: TGTGCCAGCTCCCGCGGGAGGTGGGGCACAGATACGCAGTATTTT. The full variable domain, with the rest looked up from reference TRBV2 and TRBJ2-3, is EPEVTQTPSHQVTQMGQEVILRCVPISNHLYFYWYRQILGQKVEFLVSFYNNEISEKSEIFDDQFSVERPDGSNFTLKIRSTKLEDSAMYFCASSRGRWGTDTQYFGPGTRLTVL.

The chain employs TRBV20-1 and TRBJ2-5; tentative D call: TRBD2 (5 bases). The germline CDR1 and CDR2 sequences are DFQATT and SNEGSKA (reference sequence). This CDR3 region has 14 residues. Between the trimmed V and J ends, which lost 4 bases and 14 bases, there was a span of 26 bases. The chain's CDR3 is CSANRGNEQETKYF. In DNA, the CDR3 is TGCAGTGCTAACAGAGGGAACGAGCAAGAGACCAAATACTTC.

As to this clonotype: It is likely a read error, because the conserved phenylalanine at the end of the CDR3 is missing. The limits of the CDR3 on the DNA are not certain, so only TCRdb's listed CDR3 is given. The V call is TRBV11-2, the J call TRBJ2-5; the listed D gene, TRBD2, was not tested against the DNA. The CDR3 is 16 residues long, counting both termini. The V gene's germline CDR1 is SGHAT and CDR2 FQNNGV. This CDR3 reads CASSLRTGTCLETQYL.

This clonotype has at least ten counts. The CDR3 DNA follows: TGTGCCAGCAGCTTGAGGGGCCACACTGAAGCTTTCTTT. Encoded protein: CASSLRGHTEAFF. The rearrangement links TRBV13 to TRBJ1-1; perhaps TRBD1 as D (5 bases). Germline values: CDR1 PRHDT, CDR2 FYEKMQ (reference sequence). The germline V and J ends were trimmed by 3 bases and 3 bases, with 8 bases remaining between them. The CDR3 sequence is 13 residues long.

This clonotype was seen only once. The junction differs from germline at one of its ends, possibly a read error. V and J are TRBV6-5 and TRBJ2-3; D may be TRBD1 or TRBD2 (6 bases each). Germline CDR1 MNHEY, CDR2 SVGAGI. CDR3 length: 18 residues. Here the CDR3 reads CASSYSWVAVGGTDTQCF. CDR3 in DNA: TGTGCCAGCAGTTACTCGTGGGTAGCGGTGGGGGGCACAGATACGCAGTGTTTT.

The table lists this clonotype with many counts. The chain recombines TRBV10-3 with TRBJ2-1; TRBD2 agrees at 7 bases. Germline V CDR1 and CDR2: ENHRY, SYGVKD. V dropped 6 bases and J dropped 2; count of bases not matched to a gene: 7. CDR3 size: 15 residues. In DNA form, the CDR3 reads TGTGCCATCAGGGAAGGGGAGGGTCCCTACAATGAGCAGTTCTTC. Protein sequence: CAIREGEGPYNEQFF.

The sample holds many counts of this clonotype. The CDR3 nucleotides are TGTGCCAGCACCTCCCTCCCCGGGGAGCTGTTTTTT. Encoded protein: CASTSLPGELFF. This chain uses TRBV11-2 with TRBJ2-2; D gene uncertain. This CDR3 spans 12 amino acids. Germline CDR1 reads SGHAT; CDR2 reads FQNNGV. The V and J ends lost 7 bases and 6 bases respectively, with 9 bases between them.

Points on this clonotype: One end of the junction is discordant with germline, which a read error may explain. V is TRBV10-2 and J is TRBJ1-5, with D hard to call. CDR1 and CDR2 from the germline V gene are WSHSY and SAAADI. The CDR3 totals 12 residues. DNA of the CDR3: TGCGCCATCAGTGACTGGAATCAGCCCCAGCACTTT. Its translation is CAISDWNQPQHF.

As concerns this clonotype: Likely a read error: the CDR3 ends without its conserved phenylalanine or tryptophan. The CDR3 DNA sequence: TGTGCCAGCAGTTTAAATCTGGCGGGACACCAAGAGACCCAGTACATC. This codes for CASSLNLAGHQETQYI. V is TRBV28 and J is TRBJ2-5, with D perhaps matching TRBD2 (6 bases). Per the germline V gene, CDR1 is MDHEN and CDR2 is SYDVKM. V was clipped by 2 bases and J by 0 bases, with 13 bases between them. The CDR3 has 16 residues.

With respect to this clonotype: With a much larger clone just one base away, this may be a read error. The genes are TRBV11-2 and TRBJ2-2; TRBD1 or TRBD2 may be the D gene (5 bases each). The CDR3 runs to 14 residues. Germline V gene lookup returns CDR1 SGHAT and CDR2 FQNNGV. The CDR3 protein is CASSLEPGTGDLLF. Here the CDR3 DNA reads TGTGCCAGCAGCTTAGAACCGGGAACCGGGGACCTGTTATTT.

Points on this clonotype: Compared with germline, one end of the junction differs, possibly owing to a read error. This chain links TRBV12-3 or TRBV12-4 with TRBJ1-5; D ambiguous. CDR3 length: 14 residues. The CDR3 reads CDSSLREDNQPRHF. CDR3 coding DNA: TGTGACAGCAGTTTAAGGGAAGACAATCAGCCCCGGCATTTT.

Remarks on this clonotype: The conserved phenylalanine or tryptophan normally closing the CDR3 is absent here, so this likely arose from a read error. The chain uses TRBV11-2 and TRBJ2-7; no reliable D call. The CDR3 sequence is 12 residues long. Germline lookup yields CDR1 SGHAT and CDR2 FQNNGV. The CDR3 loop reads CANSLSSREQYL. The CDR3 nucleotides read TGTGCGAACAGCTTAAGCAGCAGGGAGCAGTACCTC.

In the case of this clonotype: The junction departs from the called germline gene at one end, perhaps through a read error. V usage is TRBV7-8 and J usage is TRBJ2-2; no firm D call. CDR1 SGHVS and CDR2 FQNEAQ come from the germline V gene. CDR3 length: 15 residues. The CDR3 coding sequence is TGTGGCAGCGCACCCAGGACGTTAAGCACCGGGGAGCTGTTTTTT. Residues: CGSAPRTLSTGELFF.

This clonotype was seen a single time. A single base separates this from a much larger clone, so it may be a read error. This chain connects TRBV30 to TRBJ2-1, with D possibly being TRBD1 (6 bases). This CDR3 has 13 residues. Per the germline V gene, CDR1 is GTSNPN and CDR2 is SVGIG (reference sequence). The CDR3 nucleotides are TGTGTCTGGAGTGTACAGGGCCACAATGAGCAGTTCTTC. Translating it yields CVWSVQGHNEQFF.

As regards this clonotype: A much larger clone sits a single nucleotide away, making a read error possible. The V gene is TRBV30, the J gene TRBJ1-1; 7 positions agree with TRBD1. This CDR3 has 13 residues. Germline V lookup: CDR1 GTSNPN, CDR2 SVGIG (reference sequence). V shed 3 bases and J 6 bases; nucleotides not matched to a gene: 7. The CDR3 DNA follows: TGTGCCTGGAGCACAGGGGCAGTCGCTGAAGCTTTCTTT. This codes for CAWSTGAVAEAFF.

The chain links TRBV29-1 to TRBJ2-5; 10 nucleotides align to TRBD1. The CDR3 length is 12 residues. CDR1 is SQVTM and CDR2 is ANQGSEA in the germline V gene. In nucleotides, the CDR3 is TGCAGTATAGGGACAGGGGTGAAGACCCAGTACTTC. It translates to CSIGTGVKTQYF.

Regarding this clonotype: No conserved phenylalanine or tryptophan ends this CDR3, so it is likely a read error. The chain recombines TRBV7-8 with TRBJ2-5; possibly TRBD1 for D (5 bases). The CDR3 sequence is 13 residues long. Germline loops: CDR1 SGHVS, CDR2 FQNEAQ. V was trimmed by 5 bases and J by 9 bases, leaving 16 bases between them. The CDR3 DNA is TGTGCCAGCAGCGTCAGGGTTCTCGAGGCCCAGTACATC. This translates into CASSVRVLEAQYI.

Remarks on this clonotype: A much larger clone differs by one base, so this may be a read error. V is TRBV7-9 and J is TRBJ2-7, with a possible D match to TRBD2 (6 bases). The CDR3 loop spans 16 amino acids. Germline-derived CDR1 and CDR2 are SEHNR and FQNEAQ (reference sequence). Trimming pared 2 bases from V and 0 bases from J, leaving 14 bases between. The CDR3 is CASSLSQDYPSYEQYF. The CDR3 nucleotides are TGTGCCAGCAGCTTAAGTCAGGACTACCCCTCCTACGAGCAGTACTTC.

On this clonotype itself: The CDR3 end shows no conserved phenylalanine or tryptophan, and so a read error is likely. The chain joins TRBV11-3 to TRBJ2-7, with 11 bases that match TRBD2. The CDR3 covers 16 residues. Per the germline V gene, CDR1 is SGHNT and CDR2 is YENEEA. CDR3 sequence (DNA): TGTGTCAGCAGTTTAGATGGGACTAGCGGATTTTACGAGCAGTACCTC. It is translated as CVSSLDGTSGFYEQYL.